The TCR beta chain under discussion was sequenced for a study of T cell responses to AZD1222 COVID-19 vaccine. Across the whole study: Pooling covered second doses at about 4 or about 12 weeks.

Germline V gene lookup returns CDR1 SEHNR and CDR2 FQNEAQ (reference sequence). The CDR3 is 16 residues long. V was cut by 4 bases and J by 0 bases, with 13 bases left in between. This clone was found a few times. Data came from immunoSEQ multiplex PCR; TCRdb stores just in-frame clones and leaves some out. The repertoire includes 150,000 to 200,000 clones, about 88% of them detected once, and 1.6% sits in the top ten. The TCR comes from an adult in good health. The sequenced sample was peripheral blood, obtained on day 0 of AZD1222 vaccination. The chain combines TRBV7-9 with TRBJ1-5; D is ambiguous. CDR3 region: CASSSDASYSNQPQHF. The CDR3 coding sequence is TGTGCCAGCAGCTCCGACGCGAGTTATAGCAATCAGCCCCAGCATTTT.